These T cell receptor beta chains were read from a single sample in a study of immune characterization of retroperitoneal liposarcoma. MiXCR, run by TCRdb on the PCR reads, gives a single entry per CDR3 protein. Found here are around 3,000 distinct CDR3 sequences, 46% of them singletons; the top ten hold around half. The sample was tumor tissue. The receptors derive from a male donor with retroperitoneal liposarcoma. CDR3s include the opening cysteine and the closing phenylalanine or tryptophan. Fields, in order: D gene, J gene, V gene, clone size, CDR3 DNA, CDR3 protein. D genes are given only for firm matches. Rows give clone size only sometimes, using once, few, many, or a class for an expanded clone.

d_gene: TRBD1
j_gene: TRBJ1-2
v_gene: TRBV4-1
abundance: .
CDR3nt: TGCGCCAGCAGCCAAAATCGTCAGGGGGCCTATGGCTACACCTTC
CDR3aa: CASSQNRQGAYGYTF

d_gene: TRBD2
j_gene: TRBJ2-1
v_gene: TRBV30
abundance: .
CDR3nt: TGTGCCTGTCTCGGACTAGCGGGATTAGATGAGCAGTTCTTC
CDR3aa: CACLGLAGLDEQFF

d_gene: .
j_gene: TRBJ2-1
v_gene: TRBV6-1
abundance: medium-sized
CDR3nt: TGTGCCAGCAGCGCCTCCCTTCAAGAGACCCAGTTCTTC
CDR3aa: CASSASLQETQFF

d_gene: .
j_gene: TRBJ2-2
v_gene: TRBV6-6
abundance: .
CDR3nt: TGTGCCAGTGTCAGGGGCGCGAACACCGGGGAGCTGTTTTTT
CDR3aa: CASVRGANTGELFF

d_gene: TRBD1
j_gene: TRBJ2-1
v_gene: TRBV12-5
abundance: medium-sized
CDR3nt: TGTGCTAGTGGTTTGGTACGAGGGACAGGGGACTACAATGAGCAGTTCTTC
CDR3aa: CASGLVRGTGDYNEQFF

d_gene: TRBD2
j_gene: TRBJ2-3
v_gene: TRBV3-1
abundance: .
CDR3nt: TGTGCCAGCAGCCTAGGACTAGCGGGAGATGCAGATACGCAGTATTTT
CDR3aa: CASSLGLAGDADTQYF

d_gene: TRBD1
j_gene: TRBJ2-7
v_gene: TRBV7-2
abundance: .
CDR3nt: TGTGCCAGCAGCCCATCCGGGACCAGGGGGAATGAGCAGTACTTC
CDR3aa: CASSPSGTRGNEQYF

d_gene: .
j_gene: TRBJ2-2
v_gene: TRBV4-1
abundance: .
CDR3nt: TGCGCCAGCAGCCAAGAGATCCCCGTCTTGTACACCGGGGAGCTGTTTTTT
CDR3aa: CASSQEIPVLYTGELFF

d_gene: .
j_gene: TRBJ1-2
v_gene: TRBV6-1
abundance: .
CDR3nt: TGTGCCAGCAGTGAAGAAATCCCCGGGGGTGGCTACACCTTC
CDR3aa: CASSEEIPGGGYTF

d_gene: .
j_gene: TRBJ2-3
v_gene: TRBV10-2
abundance: .
CDR3nt: TGCGCCAGCAGTGAGTCGTGGTCTGGGAGCACAGATACGCAGTATTTT
CDR3aa: CASSESWSGSTDTQYF

d_gene: .
j_gene: TRBJ2-1
v_gene: TRBV7-2
abundance: medium-sized
CDR3nt: TGTGCCAGCAGCCCCTCGGGCAGTACGGAGACCCAGTTCTTC
CDR3aa: CASSPSGSTETQFF

d_gene: .
j_gene: TRBJ2-2
v_gene: TRBV12-3/TRBV12-4
abundance: .
CDR3nt: TGTGCCAGCAGTTTGCCGGGATGGGGGGAGCTGTTTTTT
CDR3aa: CASSLPGWGELFF

d_gene: TRBD2
j_gene: TRBJ2-3
v_gene: TRBV6-5
abundance: .
CDR3nt: TGTGCCAGCAGCCCCCTAGCGGGAGAGCCAGATACGCAGTATTTT
CDR3aa: CASSPLAGEPDTQYF

d_gene: TRBD2
j_gene: TRBJ2-1
v_gene: TRBV6-1
abundance: .
CDR3nt: TGTGCCAGCAGTGAAAGCCTAGCGGGAGACGAGCAGTTTTTC
CDR3aa: CASSESLAGDEQFF

d_gene: TRBD2
j_gene: TRBJ2-2
v_gene: TRBV12-5
abundance: .
CDR3nt: TGTGCTAGTGGTTTGGGGGCTTCTACTAGCGCCGGGGAGCTGTTTTTT
CDR3aa: CASGLGASTSAGELFF

d_gene: TRBD1
j_gene: TRBJ1-2
v_gene: TRBV12-5
abundance: .
CDR3nt: TGTGCTAGTGGCCAGGGGGCGCTGGTACAGGGCTACACCTTC
CDR3aa: CASGQGALVQGYTF

d_gene: TRBD2
j_gene: TRBJ2-1
v_gene: TRBV12-3/TRBV12-4
abundance: .
CDR3nt: TGTGCCAGCAGTCTAGCGGGAGTAGGTAATGAGCAGTTCTTC
CDR3aa: CASSLAGVGNEQFF

d_gene: .
j_gene: TRBJ2-1
v_gene: TRBV6-1
abundance: medium-sized
CDR3nt: TGTGCCAGCAGTGAAAGGGATGAGCAGTTCTTC
CDR3aa: CASSERDEQFF

d_gene: .
j_gene: TRBJ2-3
v_gene: TRBV11-3
abundance: .
CDR3nt: TGTGCCAGCAGCTCCCGGGGCGGCACAGATACGCAGTATTTT
CDR3aa: CASSSRGGTDTQYF

d_gene: .
j_gene: TRBJ2-1
v_gene: TRBV7-2
abundance: few
CDR3nt: TGTGCCAGCAGCTTCACTCTCTTCACGGGACGTGAGCAGTTCTTC
CDR3aa: CASSFTLFTGREQFF

d_gene: TRBD2
j_gene: TRBJ2-4
v_gene: TRBV6-1
abundance: few
CDR3nt: TGTGCCAGCACCCGAAACGCGGGGGGAGCCAAAAACATTCAGTACTTC
CDR3aa: CASTRNAGGAKNIQYF

d_gene: .
j_gene: TRBJ2-5
v_gene: TRBV6-1
abundance: .
CDR3nt: TGTGCCAGCAGAGAAAGGGAGTGGTTGGATAGCTCCTACAATGAGCAGTACTTC
CDR3aa: CASREREWLDSSYNEQYF